These T cell receptor beta chains were read from a single sample in a study of identifying expanded T cells in peripheral blood. Sequencing used immunoSEQ multiplex PCR; TCRdb keeps in-frame clones, though not all of them. Of some 93,000 clones detected, around nine tenths appear once; the ten largest clones hold around 4%. The sample consisted of blood. The receptors shown here come from a person between 18 and 69 years old in good health. CDR3s include the opening cysteine and the closing phenylalanine or tryptophan. D genes are given only for firm matches. Clone size, where shown, is once, few, many, or a class for clones that have expanded.

d_gene: -
abundance: -
v_gene: TRBV29-1
j_gene: TRBJ2-7
CDR3aa: CSASTGYEQYF
CDR3nt: TGCAGCGCTTCGACAGGTTACGAGCAGTACTTC

d_gene: -
abundance: -
v_gene: TRBV6-1
j_gene: TRBJ1-1
CDR3aa: CASSSRPDTEAFF
CDR3nt: TGTGCCAGCAGCTCCAGACCGGACACTGAAGCTTTCTTT

d_gene: -
abundance: few
v_gene: TRBV6-4
j_gene: TRBJ1-1
CDR3aa: CASSDGPNTEAFF
CDR3nt: TGTGCCAGCAGTGATGGGCCGAACACTGAAGCTTTCTTT

d_gene: TRBD1
abundance: -
v_gene: TRBV7-8
j_gene: TRBJ2-6
CDR3aa: CASSQDRPSSGANVLTF
CDR3nt: TGTGCCAGCAGCCAGGACAGGCCAAGCTCTGGGGCCAACGTCCTGACTTTC

d_gene: TRBD1
abundance: -
v_gene: TRBV30
j_gene: TRBJ2-3
CDR3aa: CAWSVMGQGTDTQYF
CDR3nt: TGTGCCTGGAGTGTAATGGGACAGGGGACAGATACGCAGTATTTT

d_gene: -
abundance: -
v_gene: TRBV18
j_gene: TRBJ1-1
CDR3aa: CASSPQGGSGEAFF
CDR3nt: TGTGCCAGCTCACCACAAGGTGGAAGCGGTGAAGCTTTCTTT

d_gene: -
abundance: -
v_gene: TRBV2
j_gene: TRBJ1-5
CDR3aa: CASSEYVYSNQPQHF
CDR3nt: TGTGCCAGCAGTGAGTACGTCTATAGCAATCAGCCCCAGCATTTT

d_gene: -
abundance: -
v_gene: TRBV30
j_gene: TRBJ1-4
CDR3aa: CALTGSTEKLFF
CDR3nt: TGTGCCTTGACCGGGAGTACTGAAAAACTGTTTTTT

d_gene: TRBD2
abundance: -
v_gene: TRBV7-3
j_gene: TRBJ2-1
CDR3aa: CASSTRLADEQFF
CDR3nt: TGTGCCAGCAGCACTCGACTAGCGGATGAGCAGTTCTTC

d_gene: TRBD1
abundance: once
v_gene: TRBV4-1
j_gene: TRBJ2-7
CDR3aa: CASSLHPGDRGQEQYF
CDR3nt: TGCGCCAGCAGCCTCCACCCCGGGGACAGGGGTCAGGAGCAGTACTTC

d_gene: -
abundance: -
v_gene: TRBV19
j_gene: TRBJ1-2
CDR3aa: CASSSLLQGPSIYGYTF
CDR3nt: TGTGCCAGTAGTAGCCTCCTCCAGGGCCCATCCATCTATGGCTACACCTTC

d_gene: -
abundance: -
v_gene: TRBV7-2
j_gene: TRBJ1-5
CDR3aa: CASSLDSSRRNQPQHF
CDR3nt: TGTGCCAGCAGCTTAGATTCGTCCAGGAGAAATCAGCCCCAGCATTTT

d_gene: -
abundance: -
v_gene: TRBV11-2
j_gene: TRBJ1-1
CDR3aa: CASSRGWEVNTEAFF
CDR3nt: TGTGCCAGCAGCCGAGGTTGGGAGGTGAACACTGAAGCTTTCTTT

d_gene: TRBD1
abundance: once
v_gene: TRBV5-1
j_gene: TRBJ2-7
CDR3aa: CASSFRQGASSYEQYF
CDR3nt: TGCGCCAGCAGCTTCAGACAGGGGGCGAGCTCCTACGAGCAGTACTTC

d_gene: -
abundance: -
v_gene: TRBV9
j_gene: TRBJ2-5
CDR3aa: CASSVAWGQGGETQYF
CDR3nt: TGTGCCAGCAGCGTAGCTTGGGGGCAGGGAGGGGAGACCCAGTACTTC

d_gene: -
abundance: -
v_gene: TRBV14
j_gene: TRBJ2-5
CDR3aa: CASSQPYPPSGTETQYF
CDR3nt: TGTGCCAGCAGCCAACCTTACCCTCCGTCCGGGACAGAGACCCAGTACTTC

d_gene: -
abundance: few
v_gene: TRBV7-8
j_gene: TRBJ1-6
CDR3aa: CASSLGGAYNSPLHF
CDR3nt: TGTGCCAGCAGCTTAGGTGGGGCGTATAATTCACCCCTCCACTTT

d_gene: -
abundance: -
v_gene: TRBV6-4
j_gene: TRBJ2-1
CDR3aa: CASSDGGATDEQFF
CDR3nt: TGTGCCAGCAGTGACGGGGGGGCGACGGATGAGCAGTTCTTC

d_gene: -
abundance: few
v_gene: TRBV5-1
j_gene: TRBJ2-7
CDR3aa: CASSLAIGHEQYF
CDR3nt: TGCGCCAGCAGCTTGGCGATAGGACACGAGCAGTACTTC

d_gene: -
abundance: -
v_gene: TRBV7-9
j_gene: TRBJ2-5
CDR3aa: CASSPRDQETQYF
CDR3nt: TGTGCCAGCAGCCCCAGGGACCAAGAGACCCAGTACTTC

d_gene: -
abundance: -
v_gene: TRBV5-6
j_gene: TRBJ2-1
CDR3aa: CASSLGPPTYNEQFF
CDR3nt: TGTGCCAGCAGCTTGGGCCCACCAACCTACAATGAGCAGTTCTTC

d_gene: -
abundance: -
v_gene: TRBV5-4
j_gene: TRBJ2-7
CDR3aa: CASSRGTVTYEQYF
CDR3nt: TGTGCCAGCAGCCGGGGTACAGTTACCTACGAGCAGTACTTC

d_gene: -
abundance: few
v_gene: TRBV7-9
j_gene: TRBJ1-2
CDR3aa: CASSFGGEYGYTF
CDR3nt: TGTGCCAGCAGCTTCGGAGGGGAATATGGCTACACCTTC

d_gene: -
abundance: -
v_gene: TRBV7-9
j_gene: TRBJ2-2
CDR3aa: CASSLGTGELFF
CDR3nt: TGTGCCAGCAGCTTAGGGACCGGGGAGCTGTTTTTT

d_gene: -
abundance: -
v_gene: TRBV19
j_gene: TRBJ2-7
CDR3aa: CASRDGNSYEQYF
CDR3nt: TGTGCCAGTAGGGACGGGAACTCCTACGAGCAGTACTTC

d_gene: -
abundance: -
v_gene: TRBV7-9
j_gene: TRBJ1-1
CDR3aa: CASIPGGAGTEAFF
CDR3nt: TGTGCCAGCATCCCCGGGGGGGCGGGCACTGAAGCTTTCTTT

d_gene: -
abundance: few
v_gene: TRBV7-9
j_gene: TRBJ2-7
CDR3aa: CASSLAAGDQQYF
CDR3nt: TGTGCCAGCAGCTTAGCGGCCGGGGATCAGCAGTACTTC

d_gene: TRBD1
abundance: -
v_gene: TRBV2
j_gene: TRBJ1-5
CDR3aa: CASSRDRGNLISNQPQHF
CDR3nt: TGTGCCAGCAGCAGGGACAGGGGGAATCTGATTAGCAATCAGCCCCAGCATTTT

d_gene: -
abundance: -
v_gene: TRBV5-5
j_gene: TRBJ2-7
CDR3aa: CASSLGVNSYEQYF
CDR3nt: TGTGCCAGCAGCCTAGGGGTCAACTCCTACGAGCAGTACTTC

d_gene: -
abundance: -
v_gene: TRBV7-6
j_gene: TRBJ2-1
CDR3aa: CASSLVQNNEQFF
CDR3nt: TGTGCCAGCAGCTTAGTTCAGAACAATGAGCAGTTCTTC

d_gene: -
abundance: -
v_gene: TRBV28
j_gene: TRBJ2-7
CDR3aa: CASSLLYEQYF
CDR3nt: TGTGCCAGCAGTTTACTCTACGAGCAGTACTTC